This T cell receptor (beta chain) was documented in a study of T cell responses to AZD1222 COVID-19 vaccine (TCRdb year 2021). With respect to the entire study: Because spike-specific TCR depth and breadth did not differ between the two schedules, AZD1222 recipients who got a second dose at roughly 4 weeks were pooled with those who got a second dose at roughly 12 weeks. A total of 240 or so trial participants underwent TCR sequencing, of whom more than 200 had received two doses of AZD1222 and about 25 had received two doses of the MenACWY control vaccine. Trial participants were enrolled by age into subgroups of 18-55, 56-69 and 70-plus years, and around 150, 28 and 57 TCR-sequenced participants, respectively, were included in these subgroups. Paper-wide results and their limitations: Reportedly, almost half of the unique spike-specific TCRs recognized epitopes lying outside the regions that are mutated in the B.1.351 and B.1.1.7 variants. The 56-69-year group was small, and its depth increase did not reach significance, likely because of low power. Because no samples from the day 14 peak response were available, repertoires could be characterized only after the peak T cell response. Vaccine-associated CD4 TCRs spanned the whole spike protein, with dominant responses in regions 160-218 and 743-854. Participants were mostly white British and included more females than males, and it was suggested by the authors that clonal diversity may have been underestimated. After two AZD1222 doses, spike-specific TCR breadth and depth were significantly higher than at day 0 and than in MenACWY recipients. Only a handful of AZD1222 recipients were SARS-CoV-2 seropositive at baseline, limiting conclusions about previously exposed vaccinees.

The CDR3 regions of human TCRbeta chains were analyzed by immunosequencing. Concerning the study's data processing: TCRs in the repertoires were matched against a reference library of SARS-CoV-2-specific TCRs that had been generated with the MIRA antigen-specificity platform. Breadth was defined as the fraction of unique TCRs that were SARS-CoV-2-associated. Depth was defined as the fraction of total T cells that were SARS-CoV-2-associated. Each spike-specific TCR was assigned to its reactive spike region and to a CD4 or CD8 class using the MIRA data. Log10-transformed breadth and depth values were compared by one-way ANOVA with Sidak's multiple comparisons tests. Drawn from immuneACCESS, this table holds only the in-frame rearrangements with V and J called that TCRdb kept. Clones are partly lost; checked studies trace under half to an unresolved V gene and leave the rest unexplained. V, J and clone size are those of that table, while D and trimming were read from the DNA. The sample has fewer than 90,000 clones on record, nearly 90% of them singletons. The ten biggest clones cover about a tenth of the sample.

Taken with the paper, the label for time point translates to: baseline before first vaccination. Samples from vaccinated people were obtained from the UK trials COV001 and COV002, which included a single-blind randomized controlled phase 2/3 trial of AZD1222 (ChAdOx1 nCoV-19) in healthy adults. For TCRbeta chain sequencing, PBMC samples from trial participants were taken at day 0 and at day 28 after the second dose. V sheds 5 bases and J sheds 1 base, leaving 8 bases between their ends. Inclusive of the bounding cysteine and phenylalanine, the CDR3 is 13 residues long. Solely the CDR3 DNA is kept, with 39 bases framed from the first base. CDR1 and CDR2 were assigned from the germline V gene as MDHEN and SYDVKM. In regard to this clone: No cognate antigen has been identified for it. Nothing much larger sits one base from this clone, and base qualities are not available.

Material: peripheral blood, obtained on day 0 of AZD1222 vaccination. The rearranged segments are TRBV28 and TRBJ1-2; tentative D gene TRBD1, with 5 bases matching. The TCR was taken from an adult in good health. The encoded CDR3 is CASSRGSNYGYTF. The nucleotide sequence reads as follows: TGTGCCAGCAGTCGGGGGAGTAACTATGGCTACACCTTC.